One and the same sample provided the 25 T cell receptor beta chains below, sequenced in a study of T cell repertoires in cytomegalovirus infection. Their antigens remain unidentified. One entry per CDR3 protein, called by TCRdb with MiXCR from the reads. The data show 380,000 or so distinct CDR3 sequences, about 32% seen once. Sample: cultured PBMCs, taken from culture after CMV antigen stimulation. The receptors were gathered from a human donor in good health (CMV status not recorded). Some clones in this sample may be carry-over from other donors' samples.

The chain employs TRBV29-1 and TRBJ2-3, with D tentatively TRBD2 (6 bases). Deletions cut 6 bases from V and 1 base from J, with 26 bases between. CDR3 length: 18 residues. Germline assignment: CDR1 SQVTM and CDR2 ANQGSEA. The CDR3 bases are TGCAGCGTCGCCGGGACTGTTTCCCCGGGTTGGGGCACAGATACGCAGTATTTT. Translated, it gives CSVAGTVSPGWGTDTQYF.

This clonotype has just a few counts. The genes are TRBV4-1 and TRBJ1-1; a weak D match, TRBD1 (5 bases). Per germline, CDR1 MGHRA and CDR2 YSYEKL. The CDR3 covers 14 residues. V was pared by 1 base and J by 11 bases, with 17 bases between. The CDR3 protein is CASSQARQGKFAFF. The DNA for the CDR3 is TGCGCCAGCAGCCAAGCTCGGCAGGGAAAGTTCGCTTTCTTT.

A few counts support this clonotype. The gene calls are TRBV7-2 and TRBJ1-1; D uncertain. With 3 bases removed from V and 2 bases from J, the gap between germline ends came to 13 bases. The CDR3 runs 15 residues. In germline, CDR1 is SGHTA, CDR2 FQGNSA. CDR3 DNA: TGTGCCAGCAGCTTCGCGAGGACGGTTAACACTGAAGCTTTCTTT. This translates into CASSFARTVNTEAFF. The whole variable domain, remainder taken from reference TRBV7-2 and TRBJ1-1, is GAGVSQSPSNKVTEKGKDVELRCDPISGHTALYWYRQSLGQGLEFLIYFQGNSAPDKSGLPSDRFSAERTGGSVSTLTIQRTQQEDSAVYLCASSFARTVNTEAFFGQGTRLTVV.

This chain uses TRBV6-1 with TRBJ2-1, with D possibly matching TRBD2 (6 bases). The length of the CDR3 is 14 residues. Germline V CDR1 and CDR2: MNHNS, SASEGT. V shed 6 bases and J shed 3 bases, with 12 bases lying between them. The CDR3 DNA sequence: TGTGCCAGCAGAGCCCCGGGAGACTACAATGAGCAGTTCTTC. Translating it yields CASRAPGDYNEQFF.

The chain carries TRBV10-3 and TRBJ2-5, with TRBD2 matching 7 bases. In germline, CDR1 is ENHRY, CDR2 SYGVKD. This CDR3 is 13 amino acids long. The V and J ends lost 6 bases and 1 base, in that order; junction bases with no gene match: 2. In DNA form, the CDR3 reads TGTGCCATCAGAGAGCGGGGCCAAGAGACCCAGTACTTC. Protein product: CAIRERGQETQYF.

Written as DNA, the CDR3 is TGCAGCGTTGAAGTGGGGTCGGGGAGGGGCTATGGCTACACCTTC. This codes for CSVEVGSGRGYGYTF. J is TRBJ1-2 and V is TRBV29-1, with a tentative D call TRBD1 (5 bases). Germline V gene sequence: CDR1 SQVTM, CDR2 ANQGSEA. V lost 1 base to trimming and J lost 4 bases, with 16 bases between them. This CDR3 region has 15 residues. Full variable domain (missing parts from reference TRBV29-1 and TRBJ1-2): SAVISQKPSRDICQRGTSLTIQCQVDSQVTMMFWYRQQPGQSLTLIATANQGSEATYESGFVIDKFPISRPNLTFSTLTVSNMSPEDSSIYLCSVEVGSGRGYGYTFGSGTRLTVV.

This clonotype was seen a handful of times. V gene TRBV4-3 combines with J gene TRBJ2-7; TRBD1 agrees at 12 bases. The CDR3 spans 17 residues. Germline CDR1 reads LGHNA; CDR2 reads YSLEER. V was clipped by 3 bases and J by 3 bases; unmatched bases: 9. CDR3 coding DNA: TGCGCCAGCAGCCATTCGGGACAGGGGGCGACCGGCTACGAGCAGTACTTC. Encoded protein: CASSHSGQGATGYEQYF.

This clonotype was seen more than once but under ten times. This chain links TRBV7-2 with TRBJ2-1; D uncertain. V lost 5 bases and J lost 5, with 10 bases in between. The CDR3 spans 13 residues. Germline loops: CDR1 SGHTA, CDR2 FQGNSA. CDR3 amino acids: CASSTYTNNEQFF. The CDR3 nucleotides are TGTGCCAGCAGCACATACACAAACAATGAGCAGTTCTTC.

This clonotype was detected a few times. The genes are TRBV15 and TRBJ2-7; 13 positions agree with TRBD2. The CDR3 totals 15 residues. The trim removed 7 bases at V and 6 bases at J, leaving 9 bases unmatched. CDR1 is LNHNV and CDR2 is YYDKDF in the germline V gene (reference sequence). The CDR3 DNA is TGTGCCACCAAAAACACTAGCGGGAGGGAGTGCGAGCAGTACGTC. This sequence encodes CATKNTSGRECEQYV.

This rearrangement joins TRBV27 to TRBJ1-1, with D unresolved. The ends were cut back, 6 bases at V and 6 bases at J, with 17 bases in the middle. The CDR3 totals 14 residues. The germline V gene encodes CDR1 MNHEY and CDR2 SMNVEV (reference sequence). CDR3 DNA sequence: TGTGCCAGCAGAATAAGTAACGTTGTGCCTGAAGCTTTCTTT. Translation: CASRISNVVPEAFF.

This clonotype was counted a few times. The chain uses TRBV29-1 and TRBJ2-1, with D hard to call. Trimming removed 6 bases from V and 7 bases from J, with 13 bases in between. Per the germline V gene, CDR1 is SQVTM and CDR2 is ANQGSEA. The CDR3 length is 12 residues. In DNA, the CDR3 is TGCAGCGTGGACGAACCCGGGAATGAGCAGTTCTTC. Protein sequence: CSVDEPGNEQFF.

This clonotype turned up a few times. CDR3 in amino acids: CASSIGTNNEQFF. CDR3 DNA sequence: TGTGCCAGTAGTATCGGAACCAACAATGAGCAGTTCTTC. This chain links TRBV19 with TRBJ2-1; unclear D gene. The germline V gene has CDR1 LNHDA and CDR2 SQIVND (reference sequence). Trimming removed 3 bases from V and 5 bases from J, with 8 bases in between. This CDR3 is built from 13 residues.

This clonotype was seen a handful of times. V gene TRBV2 combines with J gene TRBJ2-1; 13 nucleotides match TRBD2. The CDR3 runs 15 residues. Per the germline V gene, CDR1 is SNHLY and CDR2 is FYNNEI. With V trimmed by 6 bases and J by 7 bases, 6 bases remained unmatched. The CDR3 nucleotides are TGTGCCAGCAGAACTAGCGGGAGGGTTACAAATGAGCAGTTCTTC. Translating gives CASRTSGRVTNEQFF.

The rearrangement uses TRBV6-2 or TRBV6-3 and TRBJ1-1, with D possibly being TRBD1 (6 bases). V was cut by 6 bases and J by 12 bases, with 20 bases left in between. This CDR3 spans 13 amino acids. CDR1 and CDR2 from the germline V gene are MNHEY and SVGEGT. The DNA of the CDR3 is TGTGCCAGCAGAAACGGGGCAGGGGCAGAGTCTTTCTTT. Translated: CASRNGAGAESFF.

This clonotype was picked up a small number of times. The chain uses TRBV5-4 and TRBJ2-2; possibly TRBD1 for D (6 bases). This CDR3 is 16 amino acids long. Germline CDR1 and CDR2: SGHNT and YYREEE (reference sequence). V dropped 4 bases and J dropped 1 base, with 14 bases sitting between them. This CDR3 reads CASSKGRTENTGELFF. CDR3 DNA sequence: TGTGCCAGCAGCAAGGGTAGGACAGAGAACACCGGGGAGCTGTTTTTT.

The table lists this clonotype with a few counts. The chain links TRBV7-9 to TRBJ1-5; 7 positions match TRBD1. CDR1 is SEHNR, CDR2 FQNEAQ, per germline (reference sequence). J lost 5 bases, V lost 1 base, and 5 bases had no gene match. The CDR3 length is 15 residues. The CDR3 bases are TGTGCCAGCAGCTTAGACTTGACAGGGTATCAGCCCCAGCATTTT. Amino acid sequence: CASSLDLTGYQPQHF.

The gene calls are TRBV29-1 and TRBJ2-7; 7 nucleotides agree with TRBD2. The junction had 8 bases not matched to a gene; V was cut back by 1 base and J by 2 bases. Germline loops: CDR1 SQVTM, CDR2 ANQGSEA. This CDR3 is 15 amino acids long. The CDR3 loop is CSVEVLGEGPYEQYF. In DNA form, the CDR3 reads TGCAGCGTTGAAGTTTTAGGGGAGGGTCCCTACGAGCAGTACTTC.

This clonotype was detected once. The rearrangement joins TRBV6-6 to TRBJ1-2, with D possibly being TRBD1 (5 bases). CDR1 MNHNY and CDR2 SVGAGI come from the germline V gene (reference sequence). This CDR3 spans 12 amino acids. Trimming removed 5 bases at V and 9 bases at J, with 13 bases between. The CDR3, as DNA: TGTGCCAGCAGTAAGCAACAGGCGAGCTACACCTTC. It encodes CASSKQQASYTF.

This rearrangement joins TRBV19 to TRBJ2-5; no clear D. The CDR3 extends over 14 amino acids. The V end lost 4 bases, the J end lost 3 bases, and 12 bases lay between the germline ends. Germline V gene data show CDR1 as LNHDA and CDR2 as SQIVND (reference sequence). As DNA, the CDR3 is TGTGCCAGTAGTAGGATGAAGGGTGAAGAGACCCAGTACTTC. It yields the protein CASSRMKGEETQYF. Drawing the rest from reference TRBV19 and TRBJ2-5, the complete variable domain is DGGITQSPKYLFRKEGQNVTLSCEQNLNHDAMYWYRQDPGQGLRLIYYSQIVNDFQKGDIAEGYSVSREKKESFPLTVTSAQKNPTAFYLCASSRMKGEETQYFGPGTRLLVL.

The V gene is TRBV12-3 or TRBV12-4, the J gene TRBJ2-3; D tentatively reads TRBD1 or TRBD2 (5 bases each). Trimming left V 0 bases short and J 4 bases short, with 23 bases between. This CDR3 contains 19 residues. DNA of the CDR3: TGTGCCAGCAGTTTAGCCCAGAGGGGCCTGACCCCCACCGCAGATACGCAGTATTTT. It yields the protein CASSLAQRGLTPTADTQYF.

This sequence joins TRBV6-5 and TRBJ2-1, with a tentative D call TRBD2 (5 bases). The CDR3 runs to 14 residues. Germline values: CDR1 MNHEY, CDR2 SVGAGI. The CDR3 nucleotides are TGTGTCACAAGGGAGCTTACCTCCTACAATGAGCAGTTCTTC. Amino acids: CVTRELTSYNEQFF.

This chain uses TRBV6-2 or TRBV6-3 with TRBJ2-2; D remains ambiguous. Germline V gives CDR1 MNHEY, CDR2 SVGEGT. The CDR3 sequence is 14 residues long. The V end lost 1 base, the J end lost 4 bases, and 7 bases lay between the germline ends. The CDR3 here is CASSYWGSTGELFF. In nucleotides, the CDR3 is TGTGCCAGCAGTTACTGGGGTTCCACCGGGGAGCTGTTTTTT.

The chain links TRBV6-6 to TRBJ2-5, with D perhaps matching TRBD2 (6 bases). Trimming removed 4 bases from V and 5 bases from J, with 14 bases in between. The CDR3 has 14 amino acids. Germline loops: CDR1 MNHNY, CDR2 SVGAGI (reference sequence). This CDR3 is CASSWNGGLETQYF. The CDR3 nucleotides are TGTGCCAGCAGTTGGAACGGGGGTCTTGAGACCCAGTACTTC.

This clonotype was counted a few times. V gene TRBV25-1 combines with J gene TRBJ2-7, with D possibly matching TRBD1 (6 bases). Between the trimmed V and J ends, which lost 4 bases and 7 bases, there was a span of 17 bases. Germline CDR1 reads MGHDK; CDR2 reads SYGVNS. The CDR3 length is 14 residues. The CDR3 nucleotides are TGTGCCAGCAGTGTTACAGGGTTGGGCGGTGAGCAGTACTTC. Protein product: CASSVTGLGGEQYF.

This clonotype was counted at least ten times. The chain links TRBV7-2 to TRBJ2-1, with 7 bases lining up with TRBD2. CDR3 length equals 16 residues. Trimming removed 5 bases from V and 4 bases from J; junction bases left unmatched: 11. The germline V gene has CDR1 SGHTA and CDR2 FQGNSA. The CDR3 nucleotides read TGTGCCAGCAGCCGGTGGGGGGGAGCCTCGTACAATGAGCAGTTCTTC. Amino acid sequence: CASSRWGGASYNEQFF.